The 19 T cell receptor beta chains reported below all come from one sample, sequenced in a study of T cell changes during pregnancy in multiple sclerosis. The assay was immunoSEQ multiplex PCR, and TCRdb's table has in-frame clones only and misses some. The table has fewer than 60,000 clones, approximately 93% seen once. The sequences come from CD4+ T cells from peripheral blood mononuclear cells, collected in the third trimester of pregnancy. These receptors were taken from a female donor with multiple sclerosis, enrolled in a pregnancy study.

As concerns this clone: Other DNA variants within this sample encode the same CDR3. The V and J genes are TRBV18 and TRBJ2-6; D is perhaps TRBD1 (6 bases). CDR3 size: 15 residues. V was cut by 6 bases and J by 2 bases, with 11 bases left in between. Per the germline V gene, CDR1 is KGHSH and CDR2 is LQKENI. The CDR3 sequence is CASSPNRAGANVLTF. CDR3 coding DNA: TGTGCCAGCTCCCCCAACAGGGCTGGGGCCAACGTCCTGACTTTC.

In DNA, the CDR3 is TGTGCCAGCAGAGCGGGTCCAAGCACAGATACGCAGTATTTT. Translated, it gives CASRAGPSTDTQYF. The V and J genes are TRBV5-6 and TRBJ2-3; perhaps TRBD2 as D (6 bases). V dropped 5 bases and J dropped 0 bases, with 10 bases sitting between them. In germline, CDR1 is SGHDT, CDR2 YYEEEE. The CDR3 covers 14 residues.

The V call is TRBV19, the J call TRBJ1-3; D unclear. Per germline, CDR1 LNHDA and CDR2 SQIVND (reference sequence). This CDR3 is built from 15 residues. V was pared by 3 bases and J by 0 bases, with 9 bases between. The CDR3, as DNA: TGTGCCAGTAGTATCCAGGCCTCCTCTGGAAACACCATATATTTT. It translates to CASSIQASSGNTIYF. Looking up the rest from reference TRBV19 and TRBJ1-3 gives the full variable domain: DGGITQSPKYLFRKEGQNVTLSCEQNLNHDAMYWYRQDPGQGLRLIYYSQIVNDFQKGDIAEGYSVSREKKESFPLTVTSAQKNPTAFYLCASSIQASSGNTIYFGEGSWLTVV.

The chain joins TRBV2 to TRBJ2-1; D is possibly TRBD1 (5 bases). This CDR3 comprises 14 residues. Trimming shortened V by 3 bases and J by 4 bases, and 10 bases separated the two germline ends. Germline V gives CDR1 SNHLY, CDR2 FYNNEI. The DNA for the CDR3 is TGTGCCAGCAGTGACAGGGCAGTTTACAATGAGCAGTTCTTC. Amino acid sequence: CASSDRAVYNEQFF.

The genes are TRBV7-2 and TRBJ1-4; possible D gene TRBD1, 5 bases. The V gene lost 4 bases and the J gene lost 11 bases, with 23 bases spanning the gap. The CDR3 spans 16 residues. Germline loops: CDR1 SGHTA, CDR2 FQGNSA. CDR3 residues: CASSSRATVRGGKLFF. DNA for the CDR3: TGTGCCAGCAGCTCGCGGGCAACCGTAAGGGGAGGGAAACTGTTTTTT.

The chain combines TRBV7-8 with TRBJ2-2, with 9 nucleotides matching TRBD2. V was pared by 5 bases and J by 2 bases, with 12 bases of the junction left unmatched. The CDR3 has 18 amino acids. CDR1 is SGHVS and CDR2 is FQNEAQ in the germline V gene. The CDR3 sequence is CASSPSFSGGVNTGELFF. The CDR3 DNA reads as TGTGCCAGCAGCCCCTCCTTTAGCGGGGGAGTCAACACCGGGGAGCTGTTTTTT.

The gene calls are TRBV21-1 and TRBJ2-1; TRBD2 is taken as the D call from the table, unchecked against the DNA. TRBV21-1 is tagged as a pseudogene. The CDR3 consists of 16 residues. In DNA form, the CDR3 reads TGTGCCAGCAGCACCTTACTAGCGGGAGATAGTAATGAGCAGTTCTTC. Its protein is CASSTLLAGDSNEQFF.

This sequence joins TRBV7-9 and TRBJ2-2; 9 bases line up with TRBD1. Looked up from germline, CDR1 is SEHNR and CDR2 is FQNEAQ (reference sequence). This CDR3 is 14 amino acids long. With V trimmed by 6 bases and J by 7 bases, 6 bases remained unmatched. The CDR3, as DNA: TGTGCCAGCAGAGCCGGGACAGGGAACGGGGAGCTGTTTTTT. Translated, it gives CASRAGTGNGELFF.

This clone was recorded only once. V is TRBV28 and J is TRBJ1-4; no clear D. Germline V gene lookup returns CDR1 MDHEN and CDR2 SYDVKM. The length of the CDR3 is 13 residues. Trimming pared 8 bases from V and 1 base from J, leaving 8 bases between. The CDR3: CASFPGTNEKLFF. The CDR3 DNA reads as TGTGCCAGCTTCCCGGGAACTAATGAAAAACTGTTTTTT.

The rearrangement uses TRBV7-8 and TRBJ1-1; no reliable D call. Trimming removed 5 bases from V and 0 bases from J, with 13 bases in between. CDR3 size: 15 residues. Looked up from germline, CDR1 is SGHVS and CDR2 is FQNEAQ. CDR3 region: CASSVFLTLNTEAFF. The CDR3 coding sequence is TGTGCCAGCAGCGTATTCCTCACACTGAACACTGAAGCTTTCTTT.

V gene TRBV25-1 combines with J gene TRBJ1-2; 9 nucleotides match TRBD1. Germline CDR1 MGHDK, CDR2 SYGVNS. The V and J ends lost 8 bases and 6 bases, in that order; junction bases with no gene match: 4. The CDR3 runs to 12 residues. The CDR3 sequence is CASGWTGDGYTF. CDR3 coding DNA: TGTGCCAGCGGGTGGACAGGGGATGGCTACACCTTC.

CDR3 sequence reads: CASSRAGALSPTQYF. CDR3 nucleotides: TGTGCCAGCAGTAGAGCGGGGGCATTATCGCCGACCCAGTACTTC. The chain employs TRBV7-9 and TRBJ2-5, with 8 positions matching TRBD2. This CDR3 region has 15 residues. The J segment lost 7 bases and the V segment lost 6 bases, leaving 13 bases of the junction unmatched. CDR1 and CDR2 from the germline V gene are SEHNR and FQNEAQ (reference sequence).

The chain recombines TRBV29-1 with TRBJ1-1, with TRBD1 matching over 7 bases. The CDR3 covers 17 residues. The ends lost 4 bases at V and 11 bases at J; junction bases unmatched: 25. Germline V gene data show CDR1 as SQVTM and CDR2 as ANQGSEA. CDR3 sequence (DNA): TGCAGCGTTGCAAGGGCGGGACAGACCGAAACGGCCCTAGGGGCTTTCTTT. This sequence encodes CSVARAGQTETALGAFF.

The chain recombines TRBV2 with TRBJ1-2, with 8 bases matching TRBD1. Germline trimming cut 1 base from V and 5 bases from J; bases unmatched to any gene: 3. This CDR3 region has 14 residues. Germline CDR1 reads SNHLY; CDR2 reads FYNNEI. The CDR3 coding sequence is TGTGCCAGCAGTGAAGAAACAGGGGGTTATGGCTACACCTTC. Its protein is CASSEETGGYGYTF.

The CDR3 loop is CASSVDPGTNSPLHF. CDR3 DNA: TGTGCCAGCAGCGTAGACCCAGGAACAAATTCACCCCTCCACTTT. J is TRBJ1-6 and V is TRBV9, with D unresolved. CDR1 and CDR2 (germline): SGDLS, YYNGEE. CDR3 length: 15 residues. Trimming took off 0 bases at V and 7 bases at J, with 11 bases between the two ends.

The gene calls are TRBV7-3 and TRBJ1-1, with D perhaps TRBD1 (6 bases). V was cut by 1 base and J by 5 bases, with 11 bases left in between. The germline V gene encodes CDR1 SGHTA and CDR2 FQGTGA. This CDR3 is 14 amino acids long. The CDR3 nucleotides read TGTGCCAGCAGCTTAAAGGCCGGGACAACTGAAGCTTTCTTT. Amino acid sequence: CASSLKAGTTEAFF.

This rearrangement joins TRBV7-8 to TRBJ2-7; possibly TRBD1 for D (6 bases). Trimming removed 5 bases from V and 11 bases from J, with 16 bases in between. The length of the CDR3 is 12 residues. Germline-derived CDR1 and CDR2 are SGHVS and FQNEAQ. The CDR3 loop reads CASSGVGAGEYF. The CDR3 nucleotides are TGTGCCAGCAGCGGAGTCGGGGCAGGGGAGTACTTC.

The chain joins TRBV27 to TRBJ1-1; 7 bases map to TRBD1. V shed 2 bases and J 1 base; nucleotides not matched to a gene: 10. The CDR3 consists of 17 residues. CDR1 MNHEY and CDR2 SMNVEV come from the germline V gene (reference sequence). The CDR3 is CASSLQIGTAPNTEAFF. CDR3 nucleotide sequence: TGTGCCAGCAGTTTACAAATCGGGACAGCCCCGAACACTGAAGCTTTCTTT.

The sample holds one count of this clone. In DNA form, the CDR3 reads TGTGCCAGCAGTGGACAGGGGGCATCTAATCAGCCCCAGCATTTT. Translating it yields CASSGQGASNQPQHF. The chain joins TRBV2 to TRBJ1-5; TRBD1 aligns across 10 bases. The V gene's germline CDR1 is SNHLY and CDR2 FYNNEI. Germline trimming cut 4 bases from V and 4 bases from J; bases unmatched to any gene: 4. The CDR3 length is 15 residues.